This TCR beta chain was observed in a study of tumor-infiltrating lymphocytes in glioblastoma multiforme. TCR beta libraries were built from RNA through three nested multiplex PCR rounds using modified ARM-PCR. TCRdb recomputed calls from the multiplex PCR reads with MiXCR, one row per CDR3 protein. Of over 14,000 distinct CDR3 sequences detected, over 60% appear once; the ten largest clones hold approximately 38%. Regarding this clonotype: At one end, the junction sequence differs from germline, possibly due to a read error.

The germline gives CDR1 SGHAT, CDR2 FQNNGV. This CDR3 is 14 amino acids long. This chain connects TRBV11-2 to TRBJ2-7, with a possible D match to TRBD1 (5 bases). Sequenced sample: brain tumor tissue. The sequence was obtained from a male donor with glioblastoma. CDR3 region: CAGSLDVGVDKQYF. The CDR3 DNA reads as TGTGCCGGCAGCTTAGACGTAGGGGTCGACAAGCAGTACTTC.